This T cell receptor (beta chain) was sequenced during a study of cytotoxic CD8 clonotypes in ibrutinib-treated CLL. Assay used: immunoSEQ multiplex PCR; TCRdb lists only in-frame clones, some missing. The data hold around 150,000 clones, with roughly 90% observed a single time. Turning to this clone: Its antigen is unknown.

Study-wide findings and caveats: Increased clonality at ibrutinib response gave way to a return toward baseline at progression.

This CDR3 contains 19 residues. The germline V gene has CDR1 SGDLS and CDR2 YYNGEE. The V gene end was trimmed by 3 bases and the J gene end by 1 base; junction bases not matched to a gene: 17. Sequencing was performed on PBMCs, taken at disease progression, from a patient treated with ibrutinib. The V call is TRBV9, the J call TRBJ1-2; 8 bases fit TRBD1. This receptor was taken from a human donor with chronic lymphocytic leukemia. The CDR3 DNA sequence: TGTGCCAGCAGCGCCGAACCCAGGGACAGGCGCAATGATAACTATGGCTACACCTTC. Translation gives CASSAEPRDRRNDNYGYTF. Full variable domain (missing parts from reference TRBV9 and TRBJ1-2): DSGVTQTPKHLITATGQRVTLRCSPRSGDLSVYWYQQSLDQGLQFLIQYYNGEERAKGNILERFSAQQFPDLHSELNLSSLELGDSALYFCASSAEPRDRRNDNYGYTFGSGTRLTVV.